This record concerns one T cell receptor beta chain sequence. This sample stems from a study of T cell changes during pregnancy in multiple sclerosis. CDR3 length: 12 amino acids. The germline gives CDR1 SEHNR, CDR2 FQNEAQ (reference sequence). Trimming removed 6 bases from V and 1 base from J, with 7 bases in between. This table comes from immunoSEQ multiplex PCR, and its TCRdb copy is limited to in-frame clones, with some not included. Of 100,000 or so clones listed, 91% were seen once; the top ten hold approximately 3.4%. This clonotype originated in a female donor with multiple sclerosis, enrolled in a pregnancy study. Material: peripheral blood, obtained in the second trimester of pregnancy. This sequence joins TRBV7-9 and TRBJ2-7; D call uncertain. The CDR3 here is CASSSESYEQYF. The CDR3 DNA reads as TGTGCCAGCAGTTCGGAGTCCTACGAGCAGTACTTC.